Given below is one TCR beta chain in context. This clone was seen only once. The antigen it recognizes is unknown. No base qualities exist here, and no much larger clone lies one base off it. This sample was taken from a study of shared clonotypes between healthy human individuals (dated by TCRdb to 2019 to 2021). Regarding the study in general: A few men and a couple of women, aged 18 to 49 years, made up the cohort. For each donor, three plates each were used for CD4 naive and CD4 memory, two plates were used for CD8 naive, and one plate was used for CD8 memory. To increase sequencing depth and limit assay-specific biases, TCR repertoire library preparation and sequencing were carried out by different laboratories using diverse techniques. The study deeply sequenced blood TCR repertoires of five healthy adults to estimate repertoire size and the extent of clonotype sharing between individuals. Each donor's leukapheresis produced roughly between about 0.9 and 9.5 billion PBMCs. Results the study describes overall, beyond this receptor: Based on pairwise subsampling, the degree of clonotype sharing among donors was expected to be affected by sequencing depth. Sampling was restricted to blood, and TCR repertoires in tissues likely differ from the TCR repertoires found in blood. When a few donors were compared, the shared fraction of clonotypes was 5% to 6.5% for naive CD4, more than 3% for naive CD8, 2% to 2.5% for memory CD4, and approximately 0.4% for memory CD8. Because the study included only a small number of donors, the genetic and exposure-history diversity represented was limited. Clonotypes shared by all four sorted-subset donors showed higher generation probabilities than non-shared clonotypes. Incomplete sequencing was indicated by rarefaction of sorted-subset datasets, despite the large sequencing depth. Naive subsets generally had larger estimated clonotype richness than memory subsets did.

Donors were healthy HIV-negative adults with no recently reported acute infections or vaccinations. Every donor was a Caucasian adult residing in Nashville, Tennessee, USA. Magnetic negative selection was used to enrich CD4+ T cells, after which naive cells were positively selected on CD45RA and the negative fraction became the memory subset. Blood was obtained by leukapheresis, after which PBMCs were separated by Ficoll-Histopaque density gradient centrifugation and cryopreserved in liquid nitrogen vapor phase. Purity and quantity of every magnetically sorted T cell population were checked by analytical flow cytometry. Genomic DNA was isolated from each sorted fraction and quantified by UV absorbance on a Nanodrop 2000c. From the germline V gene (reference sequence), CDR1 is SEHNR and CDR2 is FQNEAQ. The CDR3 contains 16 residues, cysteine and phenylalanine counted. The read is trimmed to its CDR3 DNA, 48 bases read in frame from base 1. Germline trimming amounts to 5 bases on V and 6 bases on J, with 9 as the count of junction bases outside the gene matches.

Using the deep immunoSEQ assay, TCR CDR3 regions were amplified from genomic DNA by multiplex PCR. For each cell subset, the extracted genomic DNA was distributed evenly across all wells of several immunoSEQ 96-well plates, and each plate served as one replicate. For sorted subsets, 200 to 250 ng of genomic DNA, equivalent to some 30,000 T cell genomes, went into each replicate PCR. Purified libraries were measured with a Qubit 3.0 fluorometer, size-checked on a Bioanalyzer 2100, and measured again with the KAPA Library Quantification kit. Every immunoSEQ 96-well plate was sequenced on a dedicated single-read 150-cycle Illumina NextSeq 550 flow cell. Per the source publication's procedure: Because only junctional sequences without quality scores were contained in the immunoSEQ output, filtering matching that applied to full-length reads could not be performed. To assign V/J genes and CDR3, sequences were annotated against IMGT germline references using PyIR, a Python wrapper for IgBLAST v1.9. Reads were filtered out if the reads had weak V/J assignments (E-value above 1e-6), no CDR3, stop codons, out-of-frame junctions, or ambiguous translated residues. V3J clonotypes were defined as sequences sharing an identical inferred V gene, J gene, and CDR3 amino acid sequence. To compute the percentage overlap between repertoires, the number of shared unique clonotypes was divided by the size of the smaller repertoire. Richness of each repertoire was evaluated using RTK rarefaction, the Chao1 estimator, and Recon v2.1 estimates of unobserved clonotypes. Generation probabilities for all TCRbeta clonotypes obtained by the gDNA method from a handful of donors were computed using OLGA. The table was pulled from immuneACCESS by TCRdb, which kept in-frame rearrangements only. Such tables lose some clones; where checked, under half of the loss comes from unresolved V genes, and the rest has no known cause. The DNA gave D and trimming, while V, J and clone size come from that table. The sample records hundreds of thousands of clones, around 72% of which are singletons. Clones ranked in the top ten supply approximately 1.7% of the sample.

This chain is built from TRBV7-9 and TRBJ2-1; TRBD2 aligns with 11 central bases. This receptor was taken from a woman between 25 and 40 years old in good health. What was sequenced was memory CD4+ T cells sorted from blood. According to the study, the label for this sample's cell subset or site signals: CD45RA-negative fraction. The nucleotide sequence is TGTGCCAGCAGCCGAATAGCGGGAGGGGGAGGCAATGAGCAGTTCTTC. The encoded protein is CASSRIAGGGGNEQFF. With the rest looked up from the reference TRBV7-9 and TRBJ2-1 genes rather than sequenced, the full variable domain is DTGVSQNPRHKITKRGQNVTFRCDPISEHNRLYWYRQTLGQGPEFLTYFQNEAQLEKSRLLSDRFSAERPKGSFSTLEIQRTEQGDSAMYLCASSRIAGGGGNEQFFGPGTRLTVL.